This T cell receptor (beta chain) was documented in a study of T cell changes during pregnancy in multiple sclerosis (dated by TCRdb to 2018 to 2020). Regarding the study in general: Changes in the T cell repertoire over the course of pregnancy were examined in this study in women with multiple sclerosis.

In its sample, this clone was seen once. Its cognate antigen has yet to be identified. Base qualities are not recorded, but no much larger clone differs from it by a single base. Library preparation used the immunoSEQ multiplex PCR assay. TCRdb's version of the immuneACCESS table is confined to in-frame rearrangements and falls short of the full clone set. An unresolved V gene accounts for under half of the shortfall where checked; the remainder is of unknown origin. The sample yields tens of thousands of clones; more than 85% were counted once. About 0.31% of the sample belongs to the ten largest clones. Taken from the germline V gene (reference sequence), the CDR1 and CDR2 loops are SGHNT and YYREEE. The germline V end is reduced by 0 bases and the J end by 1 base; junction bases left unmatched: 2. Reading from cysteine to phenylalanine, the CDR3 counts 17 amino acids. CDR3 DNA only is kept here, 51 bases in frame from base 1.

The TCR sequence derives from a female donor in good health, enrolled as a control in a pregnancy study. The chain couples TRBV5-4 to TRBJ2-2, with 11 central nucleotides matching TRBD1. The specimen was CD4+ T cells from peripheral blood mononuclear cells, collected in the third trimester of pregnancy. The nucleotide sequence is TGTGCCAGCAGCTTGGGGGGGACAGGGGGGAACACCGGGGAGCTGTTTTTT. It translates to CASSLGGTGGNTGELFF.